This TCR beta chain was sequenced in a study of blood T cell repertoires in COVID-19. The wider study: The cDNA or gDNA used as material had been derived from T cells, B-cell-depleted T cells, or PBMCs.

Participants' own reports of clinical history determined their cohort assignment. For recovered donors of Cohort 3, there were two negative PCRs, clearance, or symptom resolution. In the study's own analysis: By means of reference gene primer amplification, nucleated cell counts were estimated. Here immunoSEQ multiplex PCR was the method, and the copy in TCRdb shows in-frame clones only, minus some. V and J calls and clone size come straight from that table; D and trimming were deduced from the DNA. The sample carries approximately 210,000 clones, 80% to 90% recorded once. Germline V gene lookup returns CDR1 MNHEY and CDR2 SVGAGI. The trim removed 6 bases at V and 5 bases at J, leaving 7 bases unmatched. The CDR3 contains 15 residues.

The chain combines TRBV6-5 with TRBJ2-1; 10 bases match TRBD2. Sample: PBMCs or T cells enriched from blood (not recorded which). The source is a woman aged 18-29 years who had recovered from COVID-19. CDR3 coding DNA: TGTGCCAGCAGCTTACTAGCGGGGCTTGACAATGAGCAGTTCTTC. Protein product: CASSLLAGLDNEQFF.